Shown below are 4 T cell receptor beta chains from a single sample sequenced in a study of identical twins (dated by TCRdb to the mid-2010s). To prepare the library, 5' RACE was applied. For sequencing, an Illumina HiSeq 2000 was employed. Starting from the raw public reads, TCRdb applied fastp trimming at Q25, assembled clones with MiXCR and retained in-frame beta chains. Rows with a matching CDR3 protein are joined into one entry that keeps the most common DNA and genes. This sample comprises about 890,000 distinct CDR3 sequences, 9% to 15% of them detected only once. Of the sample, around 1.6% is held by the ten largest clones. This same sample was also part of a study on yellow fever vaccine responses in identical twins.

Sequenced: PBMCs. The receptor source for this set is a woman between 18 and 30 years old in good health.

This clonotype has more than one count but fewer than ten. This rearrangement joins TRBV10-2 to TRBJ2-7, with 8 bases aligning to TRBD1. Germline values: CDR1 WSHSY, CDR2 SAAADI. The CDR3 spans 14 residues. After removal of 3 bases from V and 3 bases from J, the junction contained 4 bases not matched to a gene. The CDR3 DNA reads TGCGCCAGCAGTGAAGGACAGGGCCTCTACGAGCAGTACTTC. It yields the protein CASSEGQGLYEQYF.

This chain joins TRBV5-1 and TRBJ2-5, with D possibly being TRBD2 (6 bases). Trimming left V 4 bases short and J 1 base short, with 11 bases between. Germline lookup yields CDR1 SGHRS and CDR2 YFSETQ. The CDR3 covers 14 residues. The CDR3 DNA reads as TGCGCCAGCAGCGGGGGGTTACTCCAAGAGACCCAGTACTTC. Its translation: CASSGGLLQETQYF. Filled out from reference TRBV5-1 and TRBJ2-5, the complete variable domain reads KAGVTQTPRYLIKTRGQQVTLSCSPISGHRSVSWYQQTPGQGLQFLFEYFSETQRNKGNFPGRFSGRQFSNSRSEMNVSTLELGDSALYLCASSGGLLQETQYFGPGTRLLVL.

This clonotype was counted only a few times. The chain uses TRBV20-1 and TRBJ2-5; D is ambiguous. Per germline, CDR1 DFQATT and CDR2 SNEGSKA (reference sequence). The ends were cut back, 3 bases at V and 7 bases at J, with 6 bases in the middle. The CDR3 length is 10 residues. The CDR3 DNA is TGCAGTGCTAGTTTTGGGACCCAGTACTTC. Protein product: CSASFGTQYF.

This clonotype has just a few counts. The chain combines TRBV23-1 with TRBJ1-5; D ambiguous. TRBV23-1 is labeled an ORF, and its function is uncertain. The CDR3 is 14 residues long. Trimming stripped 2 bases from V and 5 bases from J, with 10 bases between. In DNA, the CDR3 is TGCGCCAGCAGTCAACCGGACCGGGATCAGCCCCAGCATTTT. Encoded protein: CASSQPDRDQPQHF.